This T cell receptor beta chain is drawn from a study of early T cells in non-severe SARS-CoV-2 infection (dated by TCRdb to about 2021). Notes on the research overall: Because TCR sequencing was done on bulk RNA from unsorted whole blood, the alpha and beta chains could not be paired. The research as a whole found: VDJdb matching was skewed toward anti-spike CD8 responses and likely underestimated virus-specific expansions by missing private and CD4 specificities.

This clonotype was counted many times. What antigen it recognizes has not been identified. Per-nucleotide qualities are absent, and no much larger clonotype sits a single base away. A case-control design nested within a healthcare worker cohort in London, UK, was used, with weekly nasopharyngeal swab PCR tests and blood sampling performed. Healthcare workers were recruited during the week of the UK lockdown, between 23 and 31 March 2020, and followed weekly for up to about 16 weeks. CDR1 and CDR2, looked up from the germline V gene (reference sequence), are SEHNR and FQNEAQ. The V and J ends are trimmed by 5 bases and 5 bases, leaving 10 bases between them. The CDR3 measures 14 amino acids from cysteine to phenylalanine. CDR3 DNA only is kept here, 42 bases in frame from base 1. Library construction relied on 5' RACE. For sequencing, a NextSeq 500 was employed. In the TCR library protocol, unique molecular identifiers were attached to individual cDNA molecules to correct for PCR bias and sequencing error. Sequencing covered both TCR alpha and beta chains, and within each sample the abundances of alpha and beta sequences were tightly co-correlated. The authors processed their data as follows. V gene, J gene and CDR3 annotation of TCR sequences was performed with Decombinator V4. TCRs were defined as expanded if a significant change between any two time points was detected under a Poisson model with p below 0.0001. Abundances of TCRs were expressed as counts per million after normalisation to the total number of TCRs sequenced in each sample. TRAV1-2 paired with TRAJ12, TRAJ20 or TRAJ33 defined MAIT TCRs, while TRAV10 paired with TRAJ18 defined iNKT TCRs. VDJdb, accessed 1 November 2021, was searched for CMV, EBV and SARS-CoV-2 annotated TCRs, excluding TCRs annotated for multiple antigens. The public reads were quality trimmed at Q25 with fastp and then assembled into clones with MiXCR by TCRdb, keeping productive beta chains. Entries that share a CDR3 protein sequence are merged under the most common genes and DNA. The V and J calls, along with clone size, are taken from TCRdb and not from the paper's own processing. In all, the sample holds around 30,000 distinct CDR3 sequences, and 9.5% to 10% of those were seen once. Jointly, the top ten make up about 13% of the sample.

In this chain, TRBV7-9 is recombined with TRBJ1-6, with an unclear D gene assignment. This TCR was sampled from an adult who was a healthcare worker with PCR-confirmed SARS-CoV-2 infection or an uninfected control (not recorded which). Material for sequencing was whole blood. CDR3 sequence: CASSLDQNNSPLHF. The DNA reads as follows: TGTGCCAGCAGCCTGGACCAGAATAATTCACCCCTCCACTTT. Beyond the CDR3, the reference TRBV7-9 and TRBJ1-6 genes provide the residues; the full variable domain reads: DTGVSQNPRHKITKRGQNVTFRCDPISEHNRLYWYRQTLGQGPEFLTYFQNEAQLEKSRLLSDRFSAERPKGSFSTLEIQRTEQGDSAMYLCASSLDQNNSPLHFGNGTRLTVT.